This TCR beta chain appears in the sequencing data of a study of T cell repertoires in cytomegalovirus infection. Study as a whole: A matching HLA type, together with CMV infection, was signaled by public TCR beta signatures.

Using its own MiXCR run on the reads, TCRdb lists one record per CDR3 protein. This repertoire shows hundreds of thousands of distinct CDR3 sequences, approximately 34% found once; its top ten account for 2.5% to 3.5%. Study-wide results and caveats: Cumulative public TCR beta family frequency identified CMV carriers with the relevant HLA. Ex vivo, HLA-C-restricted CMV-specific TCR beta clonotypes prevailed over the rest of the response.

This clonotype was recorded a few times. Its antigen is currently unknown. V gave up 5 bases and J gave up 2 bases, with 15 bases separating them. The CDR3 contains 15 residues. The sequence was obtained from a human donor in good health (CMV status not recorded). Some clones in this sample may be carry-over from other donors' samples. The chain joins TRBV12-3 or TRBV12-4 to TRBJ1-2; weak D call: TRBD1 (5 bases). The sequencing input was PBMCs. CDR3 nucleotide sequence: TGTGCCAGCAGTCCGGGACCCATTGCCAACTATGGCTACACCTTC. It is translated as CASSPGPIANYGYTF.